The 14 T cell receptor beta chains presented below share a single source sample, sequenced in a study of cytomegalovirus exposure and HLA in healthy donors (dated by TCRdb to about 2017). The method was the immunoSEQ multiplex PCR assay. A mixture of 60 forward primers for TCR Vbeta segments and 13 reverse primers for TCR Jbeta segments was used in the multiplex PCR. Drawn from immuneACCESS, this table holds only the in-frame rearrangements with V and J called that TCRdb kept. Clones are partly lost; checked studies trace under half to an unresolved V gene and leave the rest unexplained. This sample comprises 99,000 or so clones, 75% to 85% of them detected only once. 2.1% of the sample is in the top ten clones. The specimen sequenced was PBMCs. The source of these receptors is a man aged 30-40 years in good health and CMV-seronegative.

This chain uses TRBV15 with TRBJ2-3; 7 bases are shared with TRBD2. The CDR3 sequence is 14 residues long. J lost 4 bases, V lost 5 bases, and 6 bases had no gene match. In germline, CDR1 is LNHNV, CDR2 YYDKDF (reference sequence). The CDR3 sequence is CATSWTRGADTQYF. As DNA, the CDR3 is TGTGCCACCAGCTGGACACGGGGGGCAGATACGCAGTATTTT.

This rearrangement joins TRBV29-1 to TRBJ2-5, with 7 positions matching TRBD2. The CDR3 consists of 12 residues. The J segment lost 4 bases and the V segment lost 7 bases, leaving 6 bases of the junction unmatched. Looked up from germline, CDR1 is SQVTM and CDR2 is ANQGSEA. CDR3 in DNA: TGCAGCGCCCTATGGGAGGGAGAGACCCAGTACTTC. It yields the protein CSALWEGETQYF.

The rearrangement uses TRBV4-2 and TRBJ1-1; D is perhaps TRBD1 (5 bases). The CDR3 totals 13 residues. Trimming stripped 6 bases from V and 1 base from J, with 9 bases between. Germline V gene sequence: CDR1 LGHNA, CDR2 YNFKEQ. The CDR3 DNA is TGTGCCAGCAGAGAGGACAAGAACACTGAAGCTTTCTTT. Amino acid sequence: CASREDKNTEAFF.

CDR3 loop: CASSEIGTSAAYEQYF. The DNA of the CDR3 is TGTGCCAGCAGTGAGATCGGGACTAGCGCTGCCTACGAGCAGTACTTC. The chain links TRBV25-1 to TRBJ2-7; 10 bases align to TRBD2. The CDR3 has 16 amino acids. The germline V gene encodes CDR1 MGHDK and CDR2 SYGVNS. Trimming removed 3 bases from V and 2 bases from J; junction bases left unmatched: 7.

This clone has ten or more counts. J is TRBJ2-2 and V is TRBV2; no definite D call. Looked up from germline, CDR1 is SNHLY and CDR2 is FYNNEI. The CDR3 has 13 amino acids. Trimming removed 5 bases from V and 4 bases from J, with 8 bases in between. The CDR3 nucleotides read TGTGCCAGCAGTTCATTCGGCACCGGGGAGCTGTTTTTT. Its translation: CASSSFGTGELFF.

This chain connects TRBV2 to TRBJ1-5; D remains unclear. The V gene lost 3 bases and the J gene lost 1 base, with 7 bases spanning the gap. CDR1 is SNHLY and CDR2 is FYNNEI in the germline V gene. The CDR3 covers 14 residues. The CDR3 loop reads CASSESGSNQPQHF. For the CDR3, the DNA is TGTGCCAGCAGTGAGTCAGGCAGCAATCAGCCCCAGCATTTT.

This chain connects TRBV28 to TRBJ2-7; 9 positions agree with TRBD1. V lost 6 bases to trimming and J lost 3 bases; unmatched junction nucleotides: 3. The CDR3 spans 13 residues. Germline V lookup: CDR1 MDHEN, CDR2 SYDVKM. As DNA, the CDR3 is TGTGCCAGCAGCCCGGGACAGGGCTACGAGCAGTACTTC. Encoded protein: CASSPGQGYEQYF.

This chain joins TRBV2 and TRBJ1-1; D ambiguous. The length of the CDR3 is 14 residues. Deletions cut 6 bases from V and 0 bases from J, with 11 bases between. Germline CDR1 SNHLY, CDR2 FYNNEI. This CDR3 reads CASSETGMNTEAFF. In nucleotides, the CDR3 is TGTGCCAGCAGCGAAACCGGGATGAACACTGAAGCTTTCTTT.

The chain carries TRBV7-9 and TRBJ2-5, with D possibly matching TRBD1 (6 bases). Germline-derived CDR1 and CDR2 are SEHNR and FQNEAQ (reference sequence). V dropped 3 bases and J dropped 0 bases, with 11 bases sitting between them. This CDR3 has 15 amino acids. The CDR3 loop reads CASSLSTGYQETQYF. DNA of the CDR3: TGTGCCAGCAGCTTGTCGACAGGCTACCAAGAGACCCAGTACTTC.

The chain employs TRBV9 and TRBJ2-2; 9 nucleotides align to TRBD1. The germline V gene has CDR1 SGDLS and CDR2 YYNGEE. The CDR3 length is 16 residues. After removal of 3 bases from V and 6 bases from J, the junction contained 9 bases not matched to a gene. The CDR3 DNA reads TGTGCCAGCAGCGGACAGGGGGAGCCCATGGCCGGGGAGCTGTTTTTT. Translated: CASSGQGEPMAGELFF. Using reference TRBV9 and TRBJ2-2 for the parts outside the CDR3, the full variable domain is DSGVTQTPKHLITATGQRVTLRCSPRSGDLSVYWYQQSLDQGLQFLIQYYNGEERAKGNILERFSAQQFPDLHSELNLSSLELGDSALYFCASSGQGEPMAGELFFGEGSRLTVL.

The chain combines TRBV5-8 with TRBJ1-2, with 7 bases fitting TRBD1. The ends lost 4 bases at V and 1 base at J; junction bases unmatched: 4. Germline V gives CDR1 SGHTS, CDR2 YDEGEE. The CDR3 length is 14 residues. CDR3 sequence: CASSRGTVNYGYTF. The CDR3 DNA reads TGTGCCAGCAGCAGAGGGACAGTTAACTATGGCTACACCTTC.

The rearrangement uses TRBV14 and TRBJ1-1, with TRBD1 as a possible D gene (5 bases). The CDR3 runs 16 residues. Trimming removed 3 bases at V and 2 bases at J, with 16 bases between. The germline gives CDR1 SGHDN, CDR2 FVKESK. The CDR3 DNA follows: TGTGCCAGCAGCCAGATGACCGCAGGGTTTAACACTGAAGCTTTCTTT. Translation: CASSQMTAGFNTEAFF.

This clone was detected only a few times. The V call is TRBV19, the J call TRBJ1-1; weak D call: TRBD1 (6 bases). The V end lost 3 bases, the J end lost 7 bases, and 12 bases lay between the germline ends. Per the germline V gene, CDR1 is LNHDA and CDR2 is SQIVND (reference sequence). The CDR3 consists of 13 residues. CDR3 coding DNA: TGTGCCAGTAGTATCCAGGGGCAGTATGAAGCTTTCTTT. This gives the protein CASSIQGQYEAFF.

The chain links TRBV29-1 to TRBJ1-1, with no clear D. Germline CDR1 SQVTM, CDR2 ANQGSEA. V lost 7 bases and J lost 1, with 13 bases in between. The CDR3 contains 13 residues. Here the CDR3 reads CSAGKTTNTEAFF. The CDR3 DNA reads as TGCAGCGCCGGTAAGACTACGAACACTGAAGCTTTCTTT.